The entry that follows covers one TCR beta chain sequence. What it binds is not known. These data come from a study of T cell responses to AZD1222 COVID-19 vaccine. The study, taken as a whole, reports: Following two doses of AZD1222, Spike-specific TCR breadth and depth rose. Among vaccine-associated CD4 TCRs, coverage spanned spike, with dominance at 160-218 and 743-854. Seropositivity was recorded at baseline in only a handful of AZD1222 recipients.

The protocol was immunoSEQ multiplex PCR, while the TCRdb copy is restricted to in-frame clones and leaves out a portion. The table has roughly 99,000 clones, roughly 89% seen once. Sequenced here: peripheral blood, sampled on day 0 of AZD1222 vaccination. The source of this sequence is an adult in good health.

This chain's CDR3 is CASSPRDGFGYTF. CDR3 coding DNA: TGTGCCAGCAGTCCTCGGGACGGCTTCGGCTACACCTTC. V usage is TRBV6-5 and J usage is TRBJ1-2; a weak D match, TRBD1 (5 bases). V dropped 5 bases and J dropped 8 bases, with 15 bases sitting between them. Germline assignment: CDR1 MNHEY and CDR2 SVGAGI. The CDR3 is 13 residues long.